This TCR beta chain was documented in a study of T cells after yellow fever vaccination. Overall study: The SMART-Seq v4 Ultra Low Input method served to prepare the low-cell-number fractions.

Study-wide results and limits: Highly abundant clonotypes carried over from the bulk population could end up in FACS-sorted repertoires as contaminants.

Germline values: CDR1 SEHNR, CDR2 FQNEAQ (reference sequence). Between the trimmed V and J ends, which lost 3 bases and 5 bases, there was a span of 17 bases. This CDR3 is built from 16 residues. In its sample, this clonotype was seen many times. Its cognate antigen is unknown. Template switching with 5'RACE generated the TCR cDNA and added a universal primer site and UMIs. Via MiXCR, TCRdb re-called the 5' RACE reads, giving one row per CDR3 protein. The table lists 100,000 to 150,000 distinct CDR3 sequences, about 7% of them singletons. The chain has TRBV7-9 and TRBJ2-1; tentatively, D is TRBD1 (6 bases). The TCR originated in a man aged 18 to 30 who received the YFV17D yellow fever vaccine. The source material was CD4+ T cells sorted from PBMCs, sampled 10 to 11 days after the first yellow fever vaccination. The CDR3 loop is CASSFRTETKHNEQFF. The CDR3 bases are TGTGCCAGCAGCTTTAGGACAGAAACCAAACACAATGAGCAGTTCTTC.